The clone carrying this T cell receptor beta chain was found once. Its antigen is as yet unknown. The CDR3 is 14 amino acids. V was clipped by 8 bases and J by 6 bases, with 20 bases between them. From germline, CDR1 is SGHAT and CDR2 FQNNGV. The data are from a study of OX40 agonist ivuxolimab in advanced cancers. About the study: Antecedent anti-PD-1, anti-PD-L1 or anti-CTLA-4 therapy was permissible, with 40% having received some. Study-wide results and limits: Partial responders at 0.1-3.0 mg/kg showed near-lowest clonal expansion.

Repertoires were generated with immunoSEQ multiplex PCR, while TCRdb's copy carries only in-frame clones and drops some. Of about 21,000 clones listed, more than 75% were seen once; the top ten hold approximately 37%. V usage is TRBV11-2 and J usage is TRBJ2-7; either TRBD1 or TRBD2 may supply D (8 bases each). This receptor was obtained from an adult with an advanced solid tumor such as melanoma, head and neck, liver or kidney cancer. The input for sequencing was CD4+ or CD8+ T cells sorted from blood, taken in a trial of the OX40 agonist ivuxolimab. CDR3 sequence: CASHYRGAGGEQYF. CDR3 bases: TGTGCCAGCCATTACAGGGGGGCGGGAGGCGAGCAGTACTTC.